This TCR beta chain was documented in a study of response to subunit inactivated influenza vaccine. The sample holds a few counts of this clonotype. Its antigen remains unknown. Each CDR3 protein gets one entry after TCRdb re-called the RT-PCR reads with MiXCR. The sample shows about 780,000 distinct CDR3 sequences, roughly 18% of them seen only once. Study-level results: The authors offered the suggestion that each seasonal influenza vaccination recruits few new T cells.

The TCR originated in a man aged 50 to 60 who received an inactivated influenza vaccine. The source was PBMCs from blood, collected roughly 5 days after vaccination.

CDR3 amino acids: CAIRSSGGSSYNEQFF. The CDR3, as DNA: TGTGCCATCAGATCTAGCGGGGGGAGCTCCTACAATGAGCAGTTCTTC. This chain joins TRBV10-3 and TRBJ2-1; 11 positions match TRBD2. V shed 6 bases, J shed 0 bases, and the junction held 4 bases outside the gene matches. The CDR3 runs to 16 residues. Germline V gene lookup returns CDR1 ENHRY and CDR2 SYGVKD.